What follows is one T cell receptor (beta chain) and its context. Its specificity is unknown. Here immunoSEQ multiplex PCR was the method, and the copy in TCRdb shows in-frame clones only, minus some. The repertoire includes some 2 million clones, around 96% of them detected once, and around 1.1% sits in the top ten. CD45RO-negative CD8 cells positively selected for CCR7 made up the naive population, which excluded terminally differentiated effector memory CD45RA+ cells. The donors, healthy adults who were HIV-negative, had experienced no recent acute infections or vaccinations. The data were taken from a study of shared clonotypes between healthy human individuals. Study-level background: The composition of the donors was two women and a few men aged 18 to 49. CD8 memory received one plate per donor, CD8 naive two, CD4 memory three and CD4 naive three. The study's findings and limits: Inspection by rarefaction showed sorted-subset sequencing to be incomplete despite large depth.

CDR1 LNHDA and CDR2 SQIVND come from the germline V gene (reference sequence). Trimming stripped 1 base from V and 1 base from J, with 7 bases between. The CDR3 spans 14 residues. Input material: naive CD8+ T cells sorted from blood. J is TRBJ1-2 and V is TRBV19; tentatively, D is TRBD1 (5 bases). This TCR was sampled from a man aged 18 to 35 in good health. CDR3 coding DNA: TGTGCCAGTAGTATAGTAGACAGTAACTATGGCTACACCTTC. Its protein product is CASSIVDSNYGYTF.